This T cell receptor beta chain was identified during a study of T cell responses to AZD1222 COVID-19 vaccine. Trimming cost V 5 bases and J 6 bases, with 10 bases left between them. Per the germline V gene, CDR1 is SEHNR and CDR2 is FQNEAQ (reference sequence). The CDR3 sequence is 12 residues long. Sequenced by immunoSEQ multiplex PCR; TCRdb stores in-frame clones only, minus some. The table has about 27,000 clones, around 93% seen once; the top ten hold approximately 8%. The sequenced sample was peripheral blood, obtained 28 days after the second AZD1222 dose. This chain joins TRBV7-9 and TRBJ1-2, with D unresolved. The sequence derives from an adult who received the AZD1222 COVID-19 vaccine. The CDR3 region is CASSRMADGYTF. The CDR3 bases are TGTGCCAGCAGCCGAATGGCGGATGGCTACACCTTC.